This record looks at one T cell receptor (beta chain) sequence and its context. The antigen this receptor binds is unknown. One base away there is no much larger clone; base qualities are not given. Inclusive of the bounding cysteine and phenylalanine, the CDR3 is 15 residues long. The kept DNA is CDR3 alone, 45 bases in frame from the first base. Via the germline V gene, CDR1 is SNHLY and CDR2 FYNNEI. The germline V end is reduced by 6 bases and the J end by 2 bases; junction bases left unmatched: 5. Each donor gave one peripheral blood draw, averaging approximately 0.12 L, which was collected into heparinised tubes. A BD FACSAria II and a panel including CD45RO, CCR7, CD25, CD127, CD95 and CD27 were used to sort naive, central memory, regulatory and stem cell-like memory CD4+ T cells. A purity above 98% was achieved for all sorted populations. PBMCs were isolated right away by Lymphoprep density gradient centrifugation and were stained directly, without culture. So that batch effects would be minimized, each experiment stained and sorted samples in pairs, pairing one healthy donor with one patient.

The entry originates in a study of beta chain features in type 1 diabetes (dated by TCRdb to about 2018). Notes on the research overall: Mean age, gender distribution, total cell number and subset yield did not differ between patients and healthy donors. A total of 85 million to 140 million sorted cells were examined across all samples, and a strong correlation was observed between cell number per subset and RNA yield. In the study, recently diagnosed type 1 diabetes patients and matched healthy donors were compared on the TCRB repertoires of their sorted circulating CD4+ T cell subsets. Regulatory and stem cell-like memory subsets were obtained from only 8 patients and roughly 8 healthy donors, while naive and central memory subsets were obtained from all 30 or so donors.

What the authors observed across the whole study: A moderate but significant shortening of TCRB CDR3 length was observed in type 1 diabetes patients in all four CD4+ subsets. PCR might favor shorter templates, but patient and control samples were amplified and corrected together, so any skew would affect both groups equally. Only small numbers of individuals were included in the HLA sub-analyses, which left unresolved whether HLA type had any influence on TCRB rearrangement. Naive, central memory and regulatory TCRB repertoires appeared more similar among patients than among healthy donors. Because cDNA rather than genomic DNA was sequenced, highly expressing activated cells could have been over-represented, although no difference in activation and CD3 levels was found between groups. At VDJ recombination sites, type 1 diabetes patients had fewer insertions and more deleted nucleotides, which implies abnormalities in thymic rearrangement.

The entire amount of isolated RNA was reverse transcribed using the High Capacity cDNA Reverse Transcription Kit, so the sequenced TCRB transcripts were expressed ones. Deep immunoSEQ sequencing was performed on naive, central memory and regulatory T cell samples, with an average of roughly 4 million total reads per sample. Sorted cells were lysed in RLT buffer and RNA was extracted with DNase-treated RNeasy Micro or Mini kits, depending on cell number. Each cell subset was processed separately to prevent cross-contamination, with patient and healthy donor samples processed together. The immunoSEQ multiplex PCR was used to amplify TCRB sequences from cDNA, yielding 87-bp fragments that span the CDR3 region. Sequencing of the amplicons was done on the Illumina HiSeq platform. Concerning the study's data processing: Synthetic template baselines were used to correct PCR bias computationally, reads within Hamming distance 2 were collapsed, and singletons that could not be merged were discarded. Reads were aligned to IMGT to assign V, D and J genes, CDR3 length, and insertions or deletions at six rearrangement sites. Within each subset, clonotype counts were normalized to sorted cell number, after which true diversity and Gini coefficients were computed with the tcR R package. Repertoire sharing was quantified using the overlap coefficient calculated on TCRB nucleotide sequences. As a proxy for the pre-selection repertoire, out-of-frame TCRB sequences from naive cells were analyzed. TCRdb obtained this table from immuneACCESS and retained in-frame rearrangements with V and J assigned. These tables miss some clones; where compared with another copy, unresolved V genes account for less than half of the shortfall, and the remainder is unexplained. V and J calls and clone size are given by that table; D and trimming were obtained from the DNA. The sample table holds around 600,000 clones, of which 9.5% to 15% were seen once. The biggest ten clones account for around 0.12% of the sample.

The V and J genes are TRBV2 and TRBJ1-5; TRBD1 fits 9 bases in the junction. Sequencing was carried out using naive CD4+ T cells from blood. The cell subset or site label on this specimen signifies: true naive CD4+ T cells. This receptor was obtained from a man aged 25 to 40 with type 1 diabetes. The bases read TGTGCCAGCAGCGATGGGGACAGGGGCAATCAGCCCCAGCATTTT. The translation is CASSDGDRGNQPQHF.